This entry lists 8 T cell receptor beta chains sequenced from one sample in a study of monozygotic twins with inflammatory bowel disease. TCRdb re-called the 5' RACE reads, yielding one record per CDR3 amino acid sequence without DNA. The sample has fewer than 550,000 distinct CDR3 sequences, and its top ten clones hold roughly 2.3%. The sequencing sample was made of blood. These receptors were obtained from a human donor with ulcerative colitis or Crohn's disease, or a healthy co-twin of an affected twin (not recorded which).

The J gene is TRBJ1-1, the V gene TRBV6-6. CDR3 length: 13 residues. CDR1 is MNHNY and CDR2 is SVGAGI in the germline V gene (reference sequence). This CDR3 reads CASSLTRYTEAFF.

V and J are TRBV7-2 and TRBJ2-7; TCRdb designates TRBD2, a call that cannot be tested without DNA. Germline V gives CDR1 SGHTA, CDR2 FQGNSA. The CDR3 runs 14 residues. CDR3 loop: CASSSSGLTYEQYF.

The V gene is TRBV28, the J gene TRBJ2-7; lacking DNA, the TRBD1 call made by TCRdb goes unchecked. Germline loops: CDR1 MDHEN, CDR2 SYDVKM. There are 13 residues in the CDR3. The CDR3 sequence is CASGPGHSYEQYF. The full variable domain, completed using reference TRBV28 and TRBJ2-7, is DVKVTQSSRYLVKRTGEKVFLECVQDMDHENMFWYRQDPGLGLRLIYFSYDVKMKEKGDIPEGYSVSREKKERFSLILESASTNQTSMYLCASGPGHSYEQYFGPGTRLTVT.

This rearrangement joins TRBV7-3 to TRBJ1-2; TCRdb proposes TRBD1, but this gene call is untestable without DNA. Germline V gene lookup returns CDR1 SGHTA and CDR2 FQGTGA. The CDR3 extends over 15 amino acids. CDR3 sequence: CASSPTPPLNYGYTF.

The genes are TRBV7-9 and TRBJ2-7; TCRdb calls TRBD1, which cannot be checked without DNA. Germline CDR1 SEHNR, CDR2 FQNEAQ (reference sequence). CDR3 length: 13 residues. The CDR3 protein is CASSLVQGADRYF.

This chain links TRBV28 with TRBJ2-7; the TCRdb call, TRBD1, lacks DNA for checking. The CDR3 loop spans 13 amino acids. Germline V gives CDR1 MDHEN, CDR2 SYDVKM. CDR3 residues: CASSGTDGYEQYF.

CDR3 sequence: CASLAGGGYEQFF. The chain uses TRBV30 and TRBJ2-1; no DNA is available, so the TRBD2 call from TCRdb remains unchecked. The CDR3 extends over 13 amino acids. Germline-derived CDR1 and CDR2 are GTSNPN and SVGIG (reference sequence). The full variable domain, its missing parts supplied by reference TRBV30 and TRBJ2-1, is SQTIHQWPATLVQPVGSPLSLECTVEGTSNPNLYWYRQAAGRGLQLLFYSVGIGQISSEVPQNLSASRPQDRQFILSSKKLLLSDSGFYLCASLAGGGYEQFFGPGTRLTVL.

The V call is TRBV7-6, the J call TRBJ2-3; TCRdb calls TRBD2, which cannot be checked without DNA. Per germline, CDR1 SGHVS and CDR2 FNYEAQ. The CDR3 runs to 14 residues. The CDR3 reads CASSLFGGADTQYF.